This T cell receptor beta chain was captured by sequencing in a study of blood T cell repertoires in COVID-19. The wider study: T cells, B-cell-depleted T cells, or PBMCs provided the cDNA or gDNA that served as material.

The study assigned cohorts using participant-reported clinical history. This CDR3 contains 16 residues. V dropped 2 bases and J dropped 3 bases, with 14 bases sitting between them. The V gene's germline CDR1 is ENHRY and CDR2 SYGVKD. Per the study methods: Scientists estimated how many nucleated cells there were by amplifying reference gene primers. Sequencing was performed with immunoSEQ multiplex PCR; in TCRdb, only in-frame clones are kept and a portion is missing. V and J calls and clone size are copied from that table; D and trimming were computed from the DNA. The profile covers almost 500,000 clones, with about nine tenths appearing a single time and more than 7.5% taken by the ten largest.

Material for sequencing was PBMCs or T cells enriched from blood (not recorded which). This clonotype originated in a woman aged 55-69 years who had recovered from COVID-19. This chain links TRBV10-3 with TRBJ2-4; tentatively, D is TRBD1 (5 bases). This CDR3 is CAISEGHSQGKNIQYF. The CDR3 DNA sequence: TGTGCCATCAGTGAGGGGCACAGCCAGGGCAAAAACATTCAGTACTTC.